This entry is about one T cell receptor beta chain. Trimming pared 7 bases from V and 0 bases from J, leaving 10 bases between. The CDR3 is 14 residues long. Germline CDR1 reads MNHNY; CDR2 reads SVGAGI (reference sequence). TCRdb's table, derived via immunoSEQ multiplex PCR, lists solely in-frame clones and lacks some. This table has 65,000 or so clones, around 85% appearing once. This sample is drawn from a study of pediatric ulcerative colitis. The sample was blood. This TCR was recovered from a boy aged 5-17 years with severe ulcerative colitis. The chain employs TRBV6-6 and TRBJ1-3; a possible D gene is TRBD1 (6 bases). CDR3 sequence: CASMEGVSGNTIYF. CDR3 bases: TGTGCCAGCATGGAGGGGGTCTCTGGAAACACCATATATTTT.